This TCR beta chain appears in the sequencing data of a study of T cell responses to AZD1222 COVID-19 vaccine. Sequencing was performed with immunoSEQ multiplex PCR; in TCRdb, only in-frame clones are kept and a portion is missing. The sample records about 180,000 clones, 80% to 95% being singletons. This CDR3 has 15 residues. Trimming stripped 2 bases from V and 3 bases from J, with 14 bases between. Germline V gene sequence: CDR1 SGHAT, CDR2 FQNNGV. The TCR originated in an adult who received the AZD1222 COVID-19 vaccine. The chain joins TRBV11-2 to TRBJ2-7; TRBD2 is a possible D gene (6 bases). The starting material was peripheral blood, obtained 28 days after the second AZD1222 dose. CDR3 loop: CASSLSDLGGYEQYF. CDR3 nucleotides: TGTGCCAGCAGCTTATCAGACTTGGGGGGCTACGAGCAGTACTTC.